The 17 T cell receptor beta chains below all came from one sample that was sequenced in a study of T cells in Graves' hyperthyroidism and ophthalmopathy. RNA transcripts served as the template for amplifying TCR beta CDR3 regions. In the first-round RT-PCR of the TCR CDR3, the HTBI primer set was used. From the multiplex PCR reads, TCRdb called clonotypes with MiXCR, one entry per CDR3 protein. The sample has about 580,000 distinct CDR3 sequences; approximately 15% are singletons. Sequencing was carried out using blood. All receptors derive from a woman aged 25 to 45 with Graves' hyperthyroidism that later progressed to Graves' ophthalmopathy.

This clonotype was seen ten or more times. The J gene is TRBJ1-1, the V gene TRBV12-3 or TRBV12-4, with no clear D. V was trimmed by 2 bases and J by 4 bases, leaving 8 bases between them. CDR3 length: 13 amino acids. CDR3 coding DNA: TGTGCCAGCAGTTTAAAGTACGTCACTGAAGCTTTCTTT. It specifies CASSLKYVTEAFF.

In its sample, this clonotype was seen many times. This chain connects TRBV28 to TRBJ2-3, with 10 bases lining up with TRBD2. This CDR3 is 14 amino acids long. The V segment lost 6 bases and the J segment 6 bases; nucleotides outside the gene matches: 6. The V gene's germline CDR1 is MDHEN and CDR2 SYDVKM. The chain's CDR3 is CASRGASGSDTQYF. CDR3 DNA sequence: TGTGCCAGCAGAGGGGCTAGCGGGAGCGATACGCAGTATTTT.

This clonotype was seen more than once but under ten times. This sequence joins TRBV12-3 or TRBV12-4 and TRBJ1-4; the match to TRBD1 covers 8 bases. V lost 5 bases to trimming and J lost 5 bases; unmatched junction nucleotides: 7. The CDR3 is made up of 15 amino acids. This chain's CDR3 is CASSPPGQVNEKLFF. For the CDR3, the DNA is TGTGCCAGCAGTCCTCCGGGACAGGTGAATGAAAAACTGTTTTTT.

The J gene is TRBJ2-6, the V gene TRBV14, with D possibly being TRBD1 (6 bases). From germline, CDR1 is SGHDN and CDR2 FVKESK. Deletions cut 1 base from V and 0 bases from J, with 10 bases between. CDR3 size: 17 residues. The CDR3 region has the DNA TGTGCCAGCAGCCAAGGGACAGCCAGCTCTGGGGCCAACGTCCTGACTTTC. Protein product: CASSQGTASSGANVLTF.

This clonotype was counted many times. The chain employs TRBV7-9 and TRBJ2-2; D might be TRBD2 (6 bases). CDR1 and CDR2 from the germline V gene are SEHNR and FQNEAQ (reference sequence). The CDR3 totals 16 residues. The V end was cut by 1 base, the J end by 1 base, with 10 bases between. The CDR3 region has the DNA TGTGCCAGCAGCTTAGGGGACTCACAGAACACCGGGGAGCTGTTTTTT. This sequence encodes CASSLGDSQNTGELFF.

In its sample, this clonotype was seen a few times. Given a much more abundant clone one base away, this may be a read error. The rearrangement joins TRBV28 to TRBJ1-5, with D possibly TRBD1 on 5 matching bases. The CDR3 contains 14 residues. Germline lookup yields CDR1 MDHEN and CDR2 SYDVKM. The CDR3 DNA sequence: TGTGCCAGCAGTCCCAGGGTGAGCAATAAGCCCCAGCATTTT. It yields the protein CASSPRVSNKPQHF.

This clonotype was counted a few times. This rearrangement joins TRBV27 to TRBJ1-6; 8 bases are a match to TRBD1. J lost 9 bases, V lost 5 bases, and 12 bases had no gene match. Germline CDR1 and CDR2: MNHEY and SMNVEV (reference sequence). The CDR3 runs 16 residues. CDR3: CASSIPATGVGSPLHF. The CDR3 DNA reads as TGTGCCAGCAGTATTCCCGCGACAGGGGTGGGTTCACCCCTCCACTTT.

This clonotype was recorded at least ten times. The chain employs TRBV3-1 and TRBJ2-1; D is perhaps TRBD1 or TRBD2 (5 bases each). Trimming took 1 base from V and 6 from J, leaving 16 bases between them. This CDR3 is built from 16 residues. The germline gives CDR1 LGHDT, CDR2 YNNKEL (reference sequence). CDR3 nucleotides: TGTGCCAGCAGCCAAGGGTGGGCGAGGGGTACCAATGAGCAGTTCTTC. This sequence encodes CASSQGWARGTNEQFF.

This clonotype was detected a few times. The chain combines TRBV27 with TRBJ1-6, with TRBD1 matching 9 bases. J gave up 14 bases and V 2 bases, and 10 bases lay outside the gene matches. The CDR3 has 15 residues. Germline CDR1 MNHEY, CDR2 SMNVEV (reference sequence). The CDR3: CASSLPGQGKESLHF. The CDR3 bases are TGTGCCAGCAGTTTACCGGGACAGGGAAAGGAATCCCTCCACTTT.

This clonotype was recorded at least ten times. The chain is built from TRBV12-3 or TRBV12-4 and TRBJ2-7; D ambiguous. V lost 6 bases to trimming and J lost 0 bases, with 9 bases between them. The CDR3 loop spans 13 amino acids. In DNA, the CDR3 is TGTGCCAGCAGCGGAGCTTACTCCTACGAGCAGTACTTC. This codes for CASSGAYSYEQYF.

This clonotype was detected only a few times. V gene TRBV7-6 combines with J gene TRBJ2-3; D might be TRBD2 (6 bases). CDR3 size: 16 residues. Per the germline V gene, CDR1 is SGHVS and CDR2 is FNYEAQ. The V end lost 1 base, the J end lost 2 bases, and 13 bases lay between the germline ends. DNA of the CDR3: TGTGCCAGCAGCTTAGGGGCGGGGCTGATCACAGATACGCAGTATTTT. Residues: CASSLGAGLITDTQYF.

This clonotype has at least ten counts. This rearrangement joins TRBV20-1 to TRBJ1-1, with a tentative D call TRBD1 (5 bases). CDR3 length: 12 residues. Germline V gene sequence: CDR1 DFQATT, CDR2 SNEGSKA (reference sequence). Trimming took off 3 bases at V and 6 bases at J, with 11 bases between the two ends. Here the CDR3 reads CSARDIFPEAFF. CDR3 bases: TGCAGTGCTAGGGACATCTTCCCTGAAGCTTTCTTT.

The chain carries TRBV20-1 and TRBJ1-2; 9 bases map to TRBD1. V lost 0 bases, J lost 3 bases, and 8 bases stayed unmatched. This CDR3 has 16 amino acids. The V gene's germline CDR1 is DFQATT and CDR2 SNEGSKA (reference sequence). CDR3 nucleotide sequence: TGCAGTGCTAGAGATCGGACAGGGGAAAAAGACTATGGCTACACCTTC. This encodes CSARDRTGEKDYGYTF.

This clonotype was recorded many times. The rearrangement uses TRBV12-3 or TRBV12-4 and TRBJ2-5; a weak D match, TRBD1 (5 bases). This CDR3 region has 16 residues. Trimming left V 4 bases short and J 5 bases short, with 20 bases between. In nucleotides, the CDR3 is TGTGCCAGCAGTTACTCACGCGACAGTACCTTGGAGACCCAGTACTTC. Translating it yields CASSYSRDSTLETQYF.

At least ten counts were recorded for this clonotype. The DNA for the CDR3 is TGTGCCAGCTCTCCTCTAGGACAGGGCTTGAACACTGAAGCTTTCTTT. Protein sequence: CASSPLGQGLNTEAFF. This chain connects TRBV18 to TRBJ1-1, with TRBD1 matching 8 bases. The CDR3 is 16 residues long. Per the germline V gene, CDR1 is KGHSH and CDR2 is LQKENI. The ends lost 6 bases at V and 0 bases at J; junction bases unmatched: 9.

This clonotype occurred many times. The V call is TRBV4-2, the J call TRBJ2-3, with 8 bases identical to TRBD2. Germline V lookup: CDR1 LGHNA, CDR2 YNFKEQ. After removal of 0 bases from V and 6 bases from J, the junction contained 8 bases not matched to a gene. The CDR3 has 16 amino acids. CDR3 sequence reads: CASSQEPSGGGDTQYF. In nucleotides, the CDR3 is TGTGCCAGCAGCCAAGAGCCAAGCGGGGGAGGGGATACGCAGTATTTT.

The V and J genes are TRBV14 and TRBJ1-2; D unresolved. Germline CDR1 reads SGHDN; CDR2 reads FVKESK. The CDR3 is made up of 13 amino acids. V was pared by 0 bases and J by 6 bases, with 8 bases between. CDR3 loop: CASSQDPRHGYTF. In DNA, the CDR3 is TGTGCCAGCAGCCAAGACCCCCGCCATGGCTACACCTTC.